This TCR beta chain emerged from a study of T-cell memory formation after mild COVID-19. The V end was cut by 3 bases, the J end by 0 bases, with 3 bases between. The CDR3 runs to 12 residues. CDR1 and CDR2 (germline): SGHTA, FQGNSA. TCRdb passed the 5' RACE reads through MiXCR, listing each CDR3 protein once. The repertoire holds approximately 300,000 distinct CDR3 sequences, with under 8.5% as singletons. This chain uses TRBV7-2 with TRBJ2-7; D call uncertain. The TCR was taken from a man aged 18 to 30 who had mild COVID-19 (a few samples of this study predate the infection). Cell type and time point are not known. The specimen sequenced was PBMCs or a T cell subset sorted from them (not recorded which). The CDR3 spells CASSFDSYEQYF. The CDR3 nucleotides are TGTGCCAGCAGCTTCGACTCCTACGAGCAGTACTTC.